This T cell receptor (beta chain) was sequenced for a study of blood T cell repertoires in COVID-19. CDR3 length: 13 amino acids. The V end lost 0 bases, the J end lost 5 bases, and 6 bases lay between the germline ends. Germline assignment: CDR1 SGHRS and CDR2 YFSETQ. Recruits, aged about 18 to 100 years, lived in some 25 US areas. The study assigned cohorts using participant-reported clinical history. The method was immunoSEQ multiplex PCR; TCRdb's version includes in-frame clones alone and lacks a portion of them. The sample contains about 240,000 clones, roughly 87% of which appear only once. The specimen was PBMCs or T cells enriched from blood (not recorded which). This chain links TRBV5-1 with TRBJ1-5, with D unclear. This TCR came from a woman aged 25 to 39 with acute COVID-19. The CDR3 DNA sequence: TGCGCCAGCAGCTTGGGGGAGGATCAGCCCCAGCATTTT. Residues: CASSLGEDQPQHF.